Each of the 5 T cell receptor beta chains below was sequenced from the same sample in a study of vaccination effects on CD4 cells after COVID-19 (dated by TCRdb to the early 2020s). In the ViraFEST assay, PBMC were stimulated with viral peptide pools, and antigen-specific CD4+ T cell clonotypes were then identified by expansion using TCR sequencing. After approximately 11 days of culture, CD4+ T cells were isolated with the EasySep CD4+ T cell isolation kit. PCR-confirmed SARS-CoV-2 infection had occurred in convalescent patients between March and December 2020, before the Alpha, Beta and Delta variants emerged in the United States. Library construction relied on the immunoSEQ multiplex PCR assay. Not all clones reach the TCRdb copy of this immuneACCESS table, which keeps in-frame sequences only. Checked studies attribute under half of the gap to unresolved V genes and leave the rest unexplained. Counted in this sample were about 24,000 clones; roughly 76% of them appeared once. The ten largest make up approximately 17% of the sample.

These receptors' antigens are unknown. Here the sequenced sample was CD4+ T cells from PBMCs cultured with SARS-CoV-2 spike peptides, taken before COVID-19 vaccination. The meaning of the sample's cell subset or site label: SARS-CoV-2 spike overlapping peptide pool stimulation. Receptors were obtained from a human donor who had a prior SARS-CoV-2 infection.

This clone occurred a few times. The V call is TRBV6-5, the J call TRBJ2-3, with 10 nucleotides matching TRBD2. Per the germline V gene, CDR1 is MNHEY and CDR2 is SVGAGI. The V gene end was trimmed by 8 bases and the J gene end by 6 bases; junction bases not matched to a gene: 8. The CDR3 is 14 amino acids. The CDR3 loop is CASRTSGVRDTQYF. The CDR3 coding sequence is TGTGCCAGCCGAACTAGCGGGGTTCGGGATACGCAGTATTTT.

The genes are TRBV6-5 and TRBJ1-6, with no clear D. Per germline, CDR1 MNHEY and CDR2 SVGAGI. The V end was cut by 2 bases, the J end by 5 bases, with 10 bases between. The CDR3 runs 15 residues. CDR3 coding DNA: TGTGCCAGCAGTTACGTCTCCCCAAATAATTCACCCCTCCACTTT. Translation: CASSYVSPNNSPLHF.

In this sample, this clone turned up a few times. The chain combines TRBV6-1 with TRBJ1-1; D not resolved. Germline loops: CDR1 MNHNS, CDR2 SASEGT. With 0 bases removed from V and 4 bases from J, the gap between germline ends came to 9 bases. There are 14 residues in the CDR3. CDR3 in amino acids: CASSEAGVSTEAFF. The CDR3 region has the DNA TGTGCCAGCAGTGAAGCCGGGGTTTCCACTGAAGCTTTCTTT.

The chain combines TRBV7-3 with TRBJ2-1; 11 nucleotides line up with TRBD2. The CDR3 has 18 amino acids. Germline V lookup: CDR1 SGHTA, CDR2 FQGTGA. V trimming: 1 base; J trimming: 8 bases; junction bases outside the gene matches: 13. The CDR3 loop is CASSLRPRVAGGPDEQFF. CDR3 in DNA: TGTGCCAGCAGCTTAAGGCCCCGGGTAGCGGGAGGGCCCGATGAGCAGTTCTTC.

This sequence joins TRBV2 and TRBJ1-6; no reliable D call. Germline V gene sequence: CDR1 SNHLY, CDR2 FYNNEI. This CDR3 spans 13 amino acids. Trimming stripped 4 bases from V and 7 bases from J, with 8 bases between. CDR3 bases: TGTGCCAGCAGTGGACCGTTAAATTCACCCCTCCACTTT. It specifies CASSGPLNSPLHF.